This entry features one T cell receptor beta chain sequence. The antigen is not known. Amplification used 60 Vbeta primers and 13 Jbeta primers. Here immunoSEQ multiplex PCR was the method, and the copy in TCRdb shows in-frame clones only, minus some. This table holds about 140,000 clones, roughly three quarters found once. The donors (healthy individuals) were bone marrow donors. The data were taken from a study of cytomegalovirus exposure and HLA in healthy donors. The study, taken as a whole, reports: DRB1 showed the most TCR associations and HLA-C the fewest in a later analysis, as rates varied by HLA locus.

This clonotype was sampled from a man aged 18 to 35 in good health and CMV-seronegative. Sequenced sample: PBMCs.

Here the CDR3 reads CASSMLPSYEQYF. The CDR3 bases are TGTGCCAGTAGTATGCTACCTTCCTACGAGCAGTACTTC. This chain joins TRBV19 and TRBJ2-7, with D unclear. There are 13 residues in the CDR3. Trimming removed 3 bases at V and 1 base at J, with 7 bases between. CDR1 LNHDA and CDR2 SQIVND come from the germline V gene (reference sequence).